This record looks at one T cell receptor (beta chain) sequence and its context. As handled by the study authors: Amplification of reference gene primers provided the estimated nucleated cell counts. Assay used: immunoSEQ multiplex PCR; TCRdb lists only in-frame clones, some missing. V, J and clone size were drawn from that table, and D and trimming were deduced from the DNA. The sample has some 150,000 clones; more than 80% are singletons. This specimen belongs to a study of blood T cell repertoires in COVID-19. Whole-study context: The study drew acute and convalescent COVID-19 samples from the United States, Italy and Spain. Nucleic acid was either cDNA or gDNA, and it came from T cells, B-cell-depleted T cells, or PBMCs.

CDR3 length equals 16 residues. Germline CDR1 is MNHEY and CDR2 is SMNVEV (reference sequence). The V and J ends lost 2 bases and 1 base respectively, with 13 bases between them. Input material: peripheral blood. The clonotype originates from a human donor with acute or convalescent COVID-19. The donor label of this sample is uncertain. The chain carries TRBV27 and TRBJ2-3, with a tentative D call TRBD1 (6 bases). The CDR3 is CASSLMGATGTDTQYF. Here the CDR3 DNA reads TGTGCCAGCAGTTTAATGGGGGCAACCGGCACAGATACGCAGTATTTT.